The 11 T cell receptor beta chains below all came from one sample that was sequenced in a study of Graves' ophthalmopathy and Graves' hyperthyroidism. Amplification of TCR beta CDR3 regions used RNA transcripts. Second-round multiplex PCR came after first-round RT-PCR with HTBI primers. TCRdb itself ran the multiplex PCR reads through MiXCR, one entry per CDR3 protein. The sample has 150,000 to 200,000 distinct CDR3 sequences, 35% to 50% seen once. Sequencing was done on a sample of peripheral blood. These receptors all stem from a man younger than 45 with Graves' ophthalmopathy.

The sample holds many counts of this clonotype. The chain carries TRBV30 and TRBJ2-5; D is ambiguous. The CDR3 has 13 amino acids. Trimming shortened V by 0 bases and J by 4 bases, and 9 bases separated the two germline ends. Germline V gene sequence: CDR1 GTSNPN, CDR2 SVGIG (reference sequence). CDR3 loop: CAWSVTFGETQYF. The DNA of the CDR3 is TGTGCCTGGAGTGTGACTTTCGGAGAGACCCAGTACTTC.

This clonotype was seen many times. This chain connects TRBV15 to TRBJ1-5; no reliable D call. The CDR3 spans 12 residues. Germline assignment: CDR1 LNHNV and CDR2 YYDKDF (reference sequence). Trimming took 0 bases from V and 8 from J, leaving 5 bases between them. The CDR3 sequence: CATSRDTEPQHF. Here the CDR3 DNA reads TGTGCCACCAGCAGAGATACCGAGCCCCAGCATTTT.

V usage is TRBV30 and J usage is TRBJ1-1; TRBD1 matches at 7 bases. Germline trimming cut 3 bases from V and 5 bases from J; bases unmatched to any gene: 9. This CDR3 comprises 14 residues. The V gene's germline CDR1 is GTSNPN and CDR2 SVGIG (reference sequence). The CDR3 DNA sequence: TGTGCCTGGAGACTACAGGGGCGAGGGACTGAAGCTTTCTTT. This translates into CAWRLQGRGTEAFF.

This clonotype was counted at least ten times. The chain couples TRBV6-1 to TRBJ1-5; possible D gene TRBD1, 6 bases. V lost 3 bases and J lost 13, with 10 bases in between. The CDR3 contains 11 residues. Germline values: CDR1 MNHNS, CDR2 SASEGT. CDR3 nucleotide sequence: TGTGCCAGCAGTGACACAGGGTTACAGCATTTT. Translation gives CASSDTGLQHF.

The chain employs TRBV12-3 or TRBV12-4 and TRBJ2-7; 7 nucleotides line up with TRBD1. The V and J ends lost 0 bases and 2 bases, in that order; junction bases with no gene match: 4. The CDR3 is made up of 15 amino acids. The CDR3 DNA sequence: TGTGCCAGCAGTTTAGCTAGGGGGCCAGCCTACGAGCAGTACTTC. It specifies CASSLARGPAYEQYF.

The CDR3: CASRAGPLSGNTIYF. CDR3 DNA sequence: TGTGCCAGCAGGGCAGGGCCATTATCTGGAAACACCATATATTTT. The chain links TRBV28 to TRBJ1-3; possibly TRBD1 for D (5 bases). Germline assignment: CDR1 MDHEN and CDR2 SYDVKM. The CDR3 contains 15 residues. V shed 6 bases and J shed 1 base, with 13 bases lying between them.

The chain couples TRBV6-5 to TRBJ1-2; no reliable D call. Trimming took 4 bases from V and 5 from J, leaving 14 bases between them. CDR3 length: 14 residues. Germline assignment: CDR1 MNHEY and CDR2 SVGAGI. CDR3 amino acids: CASSSSGGRYGYTF. CDR3 nucleotides: TGTGCCAGCAGTTCCTCCGGCGGACGATATGGCTACACCTTC.

This clonotype was recorded once. The CDR3 region is CSAREDSGNNSPLHF. The CDR3 DNA reads as TGCAGTGCTAGAGAGGACTCGGGGAATAATTCACCCCTCCACTTT. The gene calls are TRBV20-1 and TRBJ1-6; D remains unclear. This CDR3 has 15 amino acids. The germline CDR1 and CDR2 sequences are DFQATT and SNEGSKA (reference sequence). With 0 bases removed from V and 5 bases from J, the gap between germline ends came to 11 bases.

This clonotype occurred many times. The V gene is TRBV6-2 or TRBV6-3, the J gene TRBJ1-2; TRBD1 might be the D (5 bases). V lost 6 bases and J lost 5, with 10 bases in between. CDR1 is MNHEY, CDR2 SVGEGT, per germline. The CDR3 loop spans 12 amino acids. The CDR3 DNA is TGTGCCAGCAGACGGGACGTGTATGGCTACACCTTC. Translated, it gives CASRRDVYGYTF.

The table lists this clonotype with many counts. CDR3 loop: CASSTSGRTTDTQYF. The CDR3 DNA reads as TGTGCCAGCAGTACTAGCGGGAGGACCACAGATACGCAGTATTTT. The chain combines TRBV12-3 or TRBV12-4 with TRBJ2-3; 12 bases are a match to TRBD2. This CDR3 region has 15 residues. The V gene end was trimmed by 5 bases and the J gene end by 2 bases; junction bases not matched to a gene: 2.

This clonotype has at least ten counts. The V and J genes are TRBV5-1 and TRBJ1-5; D possibly corresponds to TRBD1 (5 bases). This CDR3 contains 13 residues. CDR1 SGHRS and CDR2 YFSETQ come from the germline V gene. With 5 bases removed from V and 5 bases from J, the gap between germline ends came to 11 bases. The CDR3: CASRETVDQPQHF. The CDR3 nucleotides are TGCGCCAGCAGAGAGACAGTCGATCAGCCCCAGCATTTT.